Below are 2 T cell receptor beta chains sequenced from a single sample in a study of T cell repertoires in cytomegalovirus infection (dated by TCRdb to between 2018 and 2021). Data came from an Illumina HiSeq 1500. TCRdb cleaned the public reads at Q25 with fastp, built clones with MiXCR and kept in-frame beta chains. Entries are consolidated by CDR3 protein sequence, retaining the most common genes and DNA. For this sample the table gives under 350,000 distinct CDR3 sequences, of which more than 9% were detected only once. Of the sample, around 4.1% is held by the ten largest clones. The sequenced sample consisted of PBMCs. The source of these receptors is a human donor in good health (CMV status not recorded). Some clones in this sample may be carry-over from other donors' samples.

This clonotype was seen many times. J is TRBJ1-1 and V is TRBV7-9, with TRBD1 as a possible D gene (5 bases). The CDR3 length is 14 residues. Trimming cost V 7 bases and J 1 base, with 13 bases left between them. Germline CDR1 and CDR2: SEHNR and FQNEAQ (reference sequence). In DNA form, the CDR3 reads TGTGCCAGCAACCGACCCGGGACGAACACTGAAGCTTTCTTT. Translating gives CASNRPGTNTEAFF. The variable domain in full, completed from reference TRBV7-9 and TRBJ1-1, reads DTGVSQNPRHKITKRGQNVTFRCDPISEHNRLYWYRQTLGQGPEFLTYFQNEAQLEKSRLLSDRFSAERPKGSFSTLEIQRTEQGDSAMYLCASNRPGTNTEAFFGQGTRLTVV.

Of note for this clonotype: This clone may be a read error of a much larger clone one base away. This chain links TRBV9 with TRBJ1-5; 8 nucleotides agree with TRBD1. With V trimmed by 3 bases and J by 1 base, 0 bases remained unmatched. Germline V CDR1 and CDR2: SGDLS, YYNGEE. This CDR3 comprises 14 residues. CDR3 nucleotides: TGTGCCAGCAGCGGACAGGGGAGCAATCAGCCCCAGCATTTT. This codes for CASSGQGSNQPQHF.